These T cell receptor beta chains were read from a single sample in a study of blood T cell repertoires in COVID-19. Using immunoSEQ multiplex PCR, the repertoire was profiled, and TCRdb retains in-frame clones only, with some absent. The sample carries about 100,000 clones, roughly nine tenths recorded once. The specimen was peripheral blood. These receptor sequences come from a man aged 25 to 45 in a cohort sampled during active COVID-19. CDR3s include the opening cysteine and the closing phenylalanine or tryptophan.

v_call	cdr3_aa
TRBV9	CASSVGGGTGTDTQYF
TRBV19	CASSPNRDRVNQPQHF
TRBV12-3/TRBV12-4	CASSYRGQPQHF
TRBV29-1	CSAGVGGVPTF
TRBV5-1	CASSSTGGALGYNEQFF
TRBV5-6	CASSHPGTGIAGNTIYF
TRBV18	CASSPIGTDNTGELFF
TRBV28	CASTDRGSEQYF
TRBV2	CASRAGDTQYF
TRBV6-5	CASAAGTKNIQYF
TRBV11-3	CASSENPYEQYF
TRBV19	CASEGTGELFF
TRBV5-6	CASSLGGLPDTQYF
TRBV11-2	CASSLGDRGSAALPPLHF
TRBV6-5	CAPAGRSGNTIYF
TRBV24-1	CATGALISSGIFTDTQYF
TRBV7-8	CASSYRGDRGPFGYTF
TRBV21-1	CASSKASGPNYGYTF
TRBV30	CAWSVRGNTEAFF
TRBV27	CASRTGAGTEAFF
TRBV6-5	CASSRRVEAFF
TRBV27	CASSFGGPGTEAFF
TRBV2	CASSVTVTGSSTDTQYF
TRBV28	CASSFQGGTEAFF
TRBV7-9	CASELPPLNEQFF
TRBV7-2	CASRVGGTDTGELFF
TRBV5-4	CASSLRQASSYNEQFF
TRBV6-5	CASAPSAASRGTQYF
TRBV27	CASSWTGNTGELFF
TRBV11-2	CASSLDRVSARAQGYTF
TRBV7-9	CASSLETGNYGYTF
TRBV7-2	CASSLASSGPYNEQFF
TRBV21-1	CASSQNRGRYEQYF
TRBV18	CASSPISGGGEQYF
TRBV6-4	CASSRGQGANAYGYTF
TRBV30	CAWSGGGFNAYEQYF
TRBV2	CASSGRGDRGSWQETQYF
TRBV5-1	CASSLASPYTDTQYF
TRBV7-9	CASSLEAQGGQYF
TRBV5-4	CASSLAEKGRLAEAFF
TRBV30	CAWRRGTGPEAFF
TRBV6-5	CASRSDSTTGELFF
TRBV18	CASAQVAAGELFF